Reported below is one TCR beta chain. The data derive from a study of blood T cell repertoires in COVID-19. At the level of the study: Sites in the United States, Italy and Spain provided acute and convalescent COVID-19 samples. The analysed material was cDNA or gDNA that came from T cells, B-cell-depleted T cells, or PBMCs.

Patients in Seattle were enrolled during active infection, then followed longitudinally. Profiled with immunoSEQ multiplex PCR; TCRdb holds only in-frame clones, not every one. The sample lists 150,000 or so clones, roughly 80% occurring once. CDR3 length: 12 residues. Germline V gene lookup returns CDR1 SEHNR and CDR2 FQNEAQ (reference sequence). Trimming stripped 5 bases from V and 7 bases from J, with 8 bases between. This clonotype originated in a woman aged 40 to 50 with COVID-19, enrolled during active disease. The V gene is TRBV7-9, the J gene TRBJ2-2; no reliable D call. The sample was peripheral blood. The CDR3 region has the DNA TGTGCCAGCAGCCCCATCAACGGGGAGCTGTTTTTT. This gives the protein CASSPINGELFF.